Presented here are 17 T cell receptor beta chains from one specimen sequenced in a study of cytomegalovirus exposure and HLA in healthy donors. Both 60 Vbeta primers and 13 Jbeta primers went into the PCR. Only in-frame clones appear in the TCRdb table, and some are missing; sequencing was by immunoSEQ multiplex PCR. The top ten clones hold 3.5% to 5% of a sample with 150,000 to 200,000 clones, around 67% of them seen once. The material sequenced was PBMCs. Source of these receptors: a woman aged 18-29 years in good health and CMV-seropositive.

The V and J genes are TRBV7-6 and TRBJ2-7, with a weak D call TRBD1 (6 bases). The CDR3 length is 13 residues. From germline, CDR1 is SGHVS and CDR2 FNYEAQ. Trimming took off 3 bases at V and 3 bases at J, with 9 bases between the two ends. CDR3 nucleotide sequence: TGTGCCAGCAGCTTCAACAGGGTCTACGAGCAGTACTTC. This sequence encodes CASSFNRVYEQYF. The full variable domain, completed using reference TRBV7-6 and TRBJ2-7, is GAGVSQSPRYKVTKRGQDVALRCDPISGHVSLYWYRQALGQGPEFLTYFNYEAQQDKSGLPNDRFSAERPEGSISTLTIQRTEQRDSAMYRCASSFNRVYEQYFGPGTRLTVT.

The chain has TRBV30 and TRBJ1-2; D is possibly TRBD1 (5 bases). This CDR3 has 12 amino acids. Germline-derived CDR1 and CDR2 are GTSNPN and SVGIG (reference sequence). V lost 0 bases and J lost 5, with 7 bases in between. This CDR3 reads CAWSVAGYGYTF. The CDR3 DNA sequence: TGTGCCTGGAGTGTAGCAGGGTATGGCTACACCTTC.

The chain has TRBV7-9 and TRBJ2-2, with 7 bases fitting TRBD1. The CDR3 covers 19 residues. Trimming cost V 5 bases and J 6 bases; bases outside gene matches: 21. Per the germline V gene, CDR1 is SEHNR and CDR2 is FQNEAQ (reference sequence). CDR3 in DNA: TGTGCCAGCAGCCCCGAGGGGGCGGCCTCTACACTGCTATCCGGGGAGCTGTTTTTT. This gives the protein CASSPEGAASTLLSGELFF. Full variable domain (outside the CDR3, taken from reference TRBV7-9 and TRBJ2-2): DTGVSQNPRHKITKRGQNVTFRCDPISEHNRLYWYRQTLGQGPEFLTYFQNEAQLEKSRLLSDRFSAERPKGSFSTLEIQRTEQGDSAMYLCASSPEGAASTLLSGELFFGEGSRLTVL.

The chain recombines TRBV7-8 with TRBJ1-5; 9 bases are a match to TRBD1. Trimming at V came to 1 base and at J to 7 bases, leaving 5 bases not matched to a gene. CDR1 is SGHVS and CDR2 is FQNEAQ in the germline V gene. This CDR3 region has 15 residues. CDR3 region: CASSLEGQGTQPQHF. The CDR3 DNA sequence: TGTGCCAGCAGCTTAGAGGGACAGGGCACCCAGCCCCAGCATTTT. Complete variable domain (other parts from reference TRBV7-8 and TRBJ1-5): GAGVSQSPRYKVAKRGQDVALRCDPISGHVSLFWYQQALGQGPEFLTYFQNEAQLDKSGLPSDRFFAERPEGSVSTLKIQRTQQEDSAVYLCASSLEGQGTQPQHFGDGTRLSIL.

The chain is built from TRBV5-6 and TRBJ2-5; tentative D call: TRBD1 (6 bases). The germline V gene has CDR1 SGHDT and CDR2 YYEEEE. This CDR3 has 15 amino acids. V was shortened by 6 bases and J by 2 bases, with 17 bases between the two germline ends. CDR3 in amino acids: CASNLGGAGQETQYF. Written as DNA, the CDR3 is TGTGCCAGCAATCTTGGGGGCGCCGGGCAAGAGACCCAGTACTTC.

The V call is TRBV4-1, the J call TRBJ2-5; 9 bases are shared with TRBD1. The J call is uncertain, as TRBJ2-7 better fits the DNA end. The CDR3 totals 15 residues. CDR1 and CDR2 from the germline V gene are MGHRA and YSYEKL. CDR3 coding DNA: TGCGCCAGCAGCCCCTCGGGACAGGGCACCTACGAGCAGTACTTC. Amino acids: CASSPSGQGTYEQYF.

The chain links TRBV5-1 to TRBJ2-7; 8 nucleotides align to TRBD1. Germline CDR1 reads SGHRS; CDR2 reads YFSETQ. This CDR3 is 16 amino acids long. Unmatched junction bases numbered 8, after V lost 0 bases and J lost 3 bases. CDR3 region: CASSLGQGTFDYEQYF. The CDR3 DNA reads TGCGCCAGCAGCTTGGGACAGGGGACCTTTGACTACGAGCAGTACTTC.

The chain combines TRBV19 with TRBJ2-2; TRBD2 agrees at 7 bases. V gave up 5 bases and J gave up 6 bases; unmatched junction bases: 15. The CDR3 is 17 amino acids. Germline-derived CDR1 and CDR2 are LNHDA and SQIVND (reference sequence). The CDR3 loop reads CASSWIGVGGGAGELFF. The CDR3, as DNA: TGTGCCAGTAGTTGGATCGGGGTCGGGGGAGGGGCCGGGGAGCTGTTTTTT.

This chain joins TRBV28 and TRBJ1-1; TRBD1 might be the D (5 bases). The V and J ends lost 3 bases and 1 base respectively, with 15 bases between them. CDR1 is MDHEN, CDR2 SYDVKM, per germline. There are 16 residues in the CDR3. CDR3 region: CASSFTAWQGNTEAFF. CDR3 coding DNA: TGTGCCAGCAGTTTCACGGCGTGGCAGGGGAACACTGAAGCTTTCTTT.

This clone came up a few times. The V and J genes are TRBV7-2 and TRBJ2-1; D remains ambiguous. Germline V gene sequence: CDR1 SGHTA, CDR2 FQGNSA. The CDR3 extends over 15 amino acids. V was shortened by 5 bases and J by 4 bases, with 15 bases between the two germline ends. CDR3 amino acids: CASSQTPPTYNEQFF. The CDR3 coding sequence is TGTGCCAGCAGCCAAACCCCACCGACTTACAATGAGCAGTTCTTC.

The rearrangement joins TRBV28 to TRBJ1-5, with 8 bases lining up with TRBD1. The CDR3 consists of 15 residues. Germline lookup yields CDR1 MDHEN and CDR2 SYDVKM. The trim removed 5 bases at V and 9 bases at J, leaving 12 bases unmatched. The CDR3 DNA reads TGTGCCAGCAGTCTCCTCCAGGGGGCTTTACGGCCCCAGCATTTT. Its protein product is CASSLLQGALRPQHF.

V is TRBV19 and J is TRBJ1-1, with TRBD1 matching over 9 bases. The CDR3 contains 13 residues. Germline V gene lookup returns CDR1 LNHDA and CDR2 SQIVND (reference sequence). With V trimmed by 7 bases and J by 1 base, 1 base remained unmatched. The chain's CDR3 is CASKTGGNTEAFF. The CDR3 nucleotides are TGTGCCAGTAAGACAGGGGGGAACACTGAAGCTTTCTTT.

This clone was picked up a small number of times. This chain links TRBV2 with TRBJ2-1, with TRBD2 matching 7 bases. The CDR3 is 14 amino acids. The V gene's germline CDR1 is SNHLY and CDR2 FYNNEI. The ends lost 7 bases at V and 7 bases at J; junction bases unmatched: 10. CDR3 sequence reads: CASTSGGGLNEQFF. The CDR3 DNA reads as TGTGCCAGCACCTCGGGGGGAGGCTTGAATGAGCAGTTCTTC. Based on the CDR3 plus reference TRBV2 and TRBJ2-1, the full variable domain is EPEVTQTPSHQVTQMGQEVILRCVPISNHLYFYWYRQILGQKVEFLVSFYNNEISEKSEIFDDQFSVERPDGSNFTLKIRSTKLEDSAMYFCASTSGGGLNEQFFGPGTRLTVL.

This clone appeared a few times. The chain is built from TRBV2 and TRBJ1-2; D gene unclear. Germline V gives CDR1 SNHLY, CDR2 FYNNEI. The CDR3 has 13 residues. The V end lost 6 bases, the J end lost 4 bases, and 12 bases lay between the germline ends. DNA for the CDR3: TGTGCCAGCAGCCGAGACACGACCTATGGCTACACCTTC. Translating gives CASSRDTTYGYTF.

This clone was recorded a few times. This specimen includes other DNA sequences encoding the same CDR3. As DNA, the CDR3 is TGTGCCAGTAGTGCTACAGGGTGGAGTTCACCCCTCCACTTT. Translated, it gives CASSATGWSSPLHF. The chain links TRBV19 to TRBJ1-6, with TRBD1 as a possible D gene (6 bases). Germline V gene data show CDR1 as LNHDA and CDR2 as SQIVND (reference sequence). The CDR3 loop spans 14 amino acids. V lost 5 bases and J lost 9, with 14 bases in between.

The rearrangement joins TRBV28 to TRBJ1-1; D is possibly TRBD1 (6 bases). V was cut by 6 bases and J by 3 bases, with 14 bases left in between. The V gene's germline CDR1 is MDHEN and CDR2 SYDVKM. The CDR3 contains 14 residues. CDR3 protein: CASRLPRGHTEAFF. The CDR3 DNA reads as TGTGCCAGCAGACTCCCGCGGGGGCACACTGAAGCTTTCTTT.

This chain uses TRBV28 with TRBJ2-2, with D hard to call. Trimming removed 8 bases at V and 2 bases at J, with 9 bases between. In germline, CDR1 is MDHEN, CDR2 SYDVKM. This CDR3 region has 13 residues. CDR3 in amino acids: CASRVRNTGELFF. The CDR3 DNA reads as TGTGCCAGCCGGGTCCGAAACACCGGGGAGCTGTTTTTT.